Here is one T cell receptor (beta chain) with its context. Germline lookup yields CDR1 MNHEY and CDR2 SMNVEV (reference sequence). CDR3 length: 13 amino acids. Trimming stripped 5 bases from V and 0 bases from J, with 7 bases between. This entry belongs to a study of blood T cells in healthy people across ages. A second roughly 6 to 12 cycle PCR used barcoded and J-beta primers. A template-switch adaptor with 12 random nucleotides tagged each cDNA molecule. MiXCR, applied by TCRdb to the 5' RACE reads, yields one record per CDR3 protein. The sample records about 1.7 million distinct CDR3 sequences, under 30% being singletons.

Sequences were obtained from blood. The TCR originated in a woman in her thirties in good health. The J gene is TRBJ1-1, the V gene TRBV27; D uncertain. For the CDR3, the DNA is TGTGCCAGCAGTCATGGGGTGAACACTGAAGCTTTCTTT. Protein sequence: CASSHGVNTEAFF.